This T cell receptor beta chain stems from a study of OX40 agonist ivuxolimab in advanced cancers. Turning to the study itself: Dose-escalation patients suffered from hepatocellular carcinoma, melanoma, renal cell or head and neck cancer. Cohort: 82.7% men, mean age approximately 64, aged about 20 to 90. General observations from the study: It was not determined which antigens were specifically recognized by the peripheral T cells that had undergone clonal expansion. Blood T cells, both CD4+ and CD8+, expanded clonally by week 6 at 0.1 to 3.0 mg/kg.

The CDR3 extends over 14 amino acids. Germline loops: CDR1 SGHTA, CDR2 FQGNSA. V shed 1 base and J shed 7 bases, with 10 bases lying between them. The table came from immunoSEQ multiplex PCR; TCRdb's copy has only in-frame clones and leaves some out. The repertoire consists of tens of thousands of clones, with over 85% occurring once and the leading ten covering 5% to 6.5%. Comments on this clone: Its antigen remains unknown.

The clonotype originates from an adult with an advanced solid tumor such as melanoma, head and neck, liver or kidney cancer. The gene calls are TRBV7-2 and TRBJ1-4; no clear D gene. The specimen comprised CD4+ or CD8+ T cells sorted from blood, sampled in a trial of the OX40 agonist ivuxolimab. Here the CDR3 DNA reads TGTGCCAGCAGCTTAGGCTGGGGAGGTGAAAAACTGTTTTTT. Protein sequence: CASSLGWGGEKLFF.